This T cell receptor (beta chain) was sequenced during a study of T cells in Graves' hyperthyroidism and ophthalmopathy. The study's findings and limits: Most thyroid clonotypes that were expanded above 0.001 also turned up in blood.

About this clonotype itself: Its antigen is unidentified. The junction and the germline gene differ at one end; a read error may be behind it.

TCR beta CDR3 sequences were amplified from RNA transcripts. A first-round RT-PCR of the TCR CDR3 used the HTBI primer set. TCRdb reprocessed the multiplex PCR reads with MiXCR, giving one entry per CDR3 protein. The table shows about 840,000 distinct CDR3 sequences, with about two fifths occurring only once. The CDR3 is 16 residues long. Looked up from germline, CDR1 is SGHTA and CDR2 is FQGTGA. Specimen: blood. J is TRBJ2-7 and V is TRBV7-3, with D maybe TRBD1 (5 bases). The source of this sequence is a man aged 18 to 30 with Graves' hyperthyroidism. This CDR3 is CASSQVPGQLSYEQYF. The CDR3 coding sequence is TGCGCCAGCAGCCAAGTTCCAGGACAACTCTCCTACGAGCAGTACTTC.